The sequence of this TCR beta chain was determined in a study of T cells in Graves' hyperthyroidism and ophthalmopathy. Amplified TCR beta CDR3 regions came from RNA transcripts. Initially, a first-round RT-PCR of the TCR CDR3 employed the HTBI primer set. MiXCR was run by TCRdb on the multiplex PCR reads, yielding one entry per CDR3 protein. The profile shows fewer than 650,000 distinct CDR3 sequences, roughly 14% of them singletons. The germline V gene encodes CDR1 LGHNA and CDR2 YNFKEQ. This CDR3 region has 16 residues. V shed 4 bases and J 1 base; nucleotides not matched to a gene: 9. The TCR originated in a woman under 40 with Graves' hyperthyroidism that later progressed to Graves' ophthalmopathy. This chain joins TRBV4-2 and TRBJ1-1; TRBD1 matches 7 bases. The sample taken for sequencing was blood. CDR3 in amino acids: CASSPGGSRPNTEAFF. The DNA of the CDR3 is TGTGCCAGCAGCCCAGGGGGGAGTCGGCCGAACACTGAAGCTTTCTTT.